These 8 T cell receptor beta chains were sequenced from one sample in a study of tumor-infiltrating lymphocytes in primary liver carcinoma. A primer in the constant region served to generate TCR beta cDNA from 450 to 600 ng of total RNA. Generation of the TCR beta libraries relied on three nested multiplex PCR rounds using slightly modified ARM-PCR. PCR rounds one and two used TRBV1-TRBV30 forward primers with a C-beta reverse primer for 9 to 10 cycles each. MiXCR, run by TCRdb on the multiplex PCR reads, gives a single entry per CDR3 protein. Of roughly 120,000 distinct CDR3 sequences listed, around 62% are singletons. Co-extracting RNA and DNA was done with roughly 17-33 mg of unsorted bulk tissue as input. Sequencing was done on a sample of liver tumor tissue from sampling region 1. Indicated subset: tumor region T1, superior pole. The receptors shown here come from a woman aged 60 to 75 with primary liver carcinoma and hepatitis B virus infection.

The rearrangement joins TRBV11-3 to TRBJ2-3; D gene uncertain. The CDR3 consists of 13 residues. CDR1 is SGHNT and CDR2 is YENEEA in the germline V gene. Trimming removed 0 bases from V and 3 bases from J, with 4 bases in between. The CDR3 nucleotides read TGTGCCAGCAGCTTAGACCCGACAGATACGCAGTATTTT. It codes for CASSLDPTDTQYF.

The rearrangement uses TRBV11-3 and TRBJ2-7; 8 nucleotides match TRBD1. Germline CDR1 and CDR2: SGHNT and YENEEA. After removal of 5 bases from V and 5 bases from J, the junction contained 8 bases not matched to a gene. The CDR3 length is 14 residues. CDR3 in amino acids: CASSRFGQGHEQYF. The DNA of the CDR3 is TGTGCCAGCAGCAGATTCGGACAGGGACACGAGCAGTACTTC.

A note on this clonotype: A much larger clone sits a single nucleotide away, making a read error possible. The chain employs TRBV29-1 and TRBJ1-1; 9 bases line up with TRBD1. The CDR3 has 16 residues. The germline CDR1 and CDR2 sequences are SQVTM and ANQGSEA. The V segment lost 6 bases and the J segment 0 bases; nucleotides outside the gene matches: 11. The CDR3 nucleotides are TGCAGCGTGCTAGACAGGGGGGAACGGGTGAACACTGAAGCTTTCTTT. Translating it yields CSVLDRGERVNTEAFF. Drawing the rest from reference TRBV29-1 and TRBJ1-1, the complete variable domain is SAVISQKPSRDICQRGTSLTIQCQVDSQVTMMFWYRQQPGQSLTLIATANQGSEATYESGFVIDKFPISRPNLTFSTLTVSNMSPEDSSIYLCSVLDRGERVNTEAFFGQGTRLTVV.

Concerning this clonotype itself: With a much larger clone just one base away, this may be a read error. The chain carries TRBV4-2 and TRBJ1-1, with D possibly matching TRBD1 (5 bases). This CDR3 has 15 residues. The ends were cut back, 5 bases at V and 6 bases at J, with 19 bases in the middle. The germline CDR1 and CDR2 sequences are LGHNA and YNFKEQ. CDR3 residues: CASSLRGTLNSEAFF. The CDR3 nucleotides are TGTGCCAGCAGCTTGAGAGGGACCCTTAACTCTGAAGCTTTCTTT.

The table lists this clonotype with many counts. The chain links TRBV4-2 to TRBJ1-2; D is undetermined. Germline CDR1 is LGHNA and CDR2 is YNFKEQ. CDR3 length: 13 amino acids. Trimming cost V 0 bases and J 4 bases, with 6 bases left between them. The CDR3 DNA reads as TGTGCCAGCAGCCAAGACCGTGTCTATGGCTACACCTTC. This gives the protein CASSQDRVYGYTF.

This chain connects TRBV2 to TRBJ2-3; D remains ambiguous. The CDR3 has 10 amino acids. The V end was cut by 7 bases, the J end by 4 bases, with 3 bases between. In germline, CDR1 is SNHLY, CDR2 FYNNEI. The CDR3 DNA is TGTGCCAGCATGGCAGATACGCAGTATTTT. As protein: CASMADTQYF.

This clonotype showed up just a few times. A read error is possible here, since a much larger clone lies one base away. The CDR3 ends on some other residue instead of the conserved phenylalanine or tryptophan, so this is likely a read error. The rearrangement links TRBV6-1 to TRBJ2-3, with D hard to call. Germline CDR1 and CDR2: MNHNS and SASEGT. The ends were cut back, 2 bases at V and 6 bases at J, with 6 bases in the middle. The length of the CDR3 is 12 residues. The CDR3 here is CASSENADTQYS. CDR3 in DNA: TGTGCCAGCAGTGAAAATGCTGATACGCAGTATTCT.

This clonotype showed up many times. This chain connects TRBV6-6 to TRBJ1-1; 10 nucleotides line up with TRBD1. V lost 2 bases and J lost 3; bases outside the gene matches: 12. The CDR3 has 18 amino acids. Germline-derived CDR1 and CDR2 are MNHNY and SVGAGI (reference sequence). In DNA form, the CDR3 reads TGTGCCAGCAGTTACCAAGTTGGGACAGGGGTTTGGGACACTGAAGCTTTCTTT. It yields the protein CASSYQVGTGVWDTEAFF.